The source of this T cell receptor (beta chain) is a study of blood T cell repertoires in COVID-19. Study at large: There were acute and convalescent COVID-19 samples, and they came from the United States, Italy and Spain. The analysed material was cDNA or gDNA that came from T cells, B-cell-depleted T cells, or PBMCs.

Original handling: Amplification of reference gene primers provided the estimated nucleated cell counts. Sequencing used immunoSEQ multiplex PCR; TCRdb keeps in-frame clones, though not all of them. V and J calls and clone size are given by that table; D and trimming were obtained from the DNA. Here the sample spans 80,000 to 95,000 clones, more than 65% being singletons. This clone was counted a few times. Sequences were obtained from peripheral blood. The sequence was collected from a woman older than 75 with active or convalescent COVID-19.

The CDR3: CASGPPGQRQYF. CDR3 nucleotide sequence: TGTGCCAGCGGCCCCCCGGGACAAAGGCAGTACTTC. This chain links TRBV27 with TRBJ2-7, with D maybe TRBD1 (6 bases). The germline V gene encodes CDR1 MNHEY and CDR2 SMNVEV (reference sequence). V lost 8 bases to trimming and J lost 9 bases, with 17 bases between them. This CDR3 is 12 amino acids long.